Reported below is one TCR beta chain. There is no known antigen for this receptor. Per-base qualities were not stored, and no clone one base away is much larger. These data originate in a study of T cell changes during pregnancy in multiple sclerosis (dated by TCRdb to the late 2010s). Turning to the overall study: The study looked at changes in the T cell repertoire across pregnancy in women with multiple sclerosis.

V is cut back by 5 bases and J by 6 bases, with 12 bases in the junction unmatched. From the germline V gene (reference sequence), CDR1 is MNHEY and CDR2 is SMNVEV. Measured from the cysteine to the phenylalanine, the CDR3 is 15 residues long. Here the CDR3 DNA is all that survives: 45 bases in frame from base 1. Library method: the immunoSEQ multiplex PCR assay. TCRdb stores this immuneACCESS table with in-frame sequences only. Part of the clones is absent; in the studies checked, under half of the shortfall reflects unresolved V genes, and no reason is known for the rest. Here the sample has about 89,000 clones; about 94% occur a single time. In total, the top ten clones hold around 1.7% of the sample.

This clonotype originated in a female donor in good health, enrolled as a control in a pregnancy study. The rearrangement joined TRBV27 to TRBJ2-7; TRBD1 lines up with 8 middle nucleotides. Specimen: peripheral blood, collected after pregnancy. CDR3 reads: CASSLGTGLVGEQYF. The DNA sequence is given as TGTGCCAGCAGTCTAGGGACAGGTTTGGTAGGCGAGCAGTACTTC.